This T cell receptor beta chain was observed in a study of blood T cell repertoires in COVID-19. Study-level background: COVID-19 samples from acute and convalescent phases originated in the United States, Italy and Spain. PBMCs, B-cell-depleted T cells, or T cells provided the cDNA or gDNA that made up the material.

Looked up from germline, CDR1 is SGDLS and CDR2 is YYNGEE. The V gene lost 3 bases and the J gene lost 1 base, with 17 bases spanning the gap. CDR3 length: 17 residues. This clone was counted a single time. TCRdb keeps only in-frame clones here, not all; method: immunoSEQ multiplex PCR. The data contain about 250,000 clones, 80% to 90% of them singletons. Sequencing was performed on peripheral blood. The sequence came from a middle-aged man with active or convalescent COVID-19. The rearrangement joins TRBV9 to TRBJ1-3; no clear D gene. CDR3 loop: CASSAQPFSGSGNTIYF. Here the CDR3 DNA reads TGTGCCAGCAGCGCCCAGCCTTTCAGCGGGTCTGGAAACACCATATATTTT.